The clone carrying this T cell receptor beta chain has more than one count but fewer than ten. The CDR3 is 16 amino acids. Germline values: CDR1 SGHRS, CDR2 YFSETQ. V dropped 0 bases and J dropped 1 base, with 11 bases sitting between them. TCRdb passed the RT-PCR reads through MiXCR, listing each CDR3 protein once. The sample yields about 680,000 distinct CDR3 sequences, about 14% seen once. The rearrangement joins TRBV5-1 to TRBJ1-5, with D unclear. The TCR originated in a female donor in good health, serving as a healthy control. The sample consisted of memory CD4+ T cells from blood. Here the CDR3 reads CASSLAPSGSNQPQHF. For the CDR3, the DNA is TGCGCCAGCAGCTTGGCACCATCGGGCAGCAATCAGCCCCAGCATTTT.